A single sample gave rise to the 4 T cell receptor beta chains below, sequenced in a study of Ad26.COV2.S vaccination and SARS-CoV-2 variants. Profiled with immunoSEQ multiplex PCR; TCRdb holds only in-frame clones, not every one. In the table there are about 430,000 clones, approximately 92% of which are singletons. The treatment denotes: some 20 received Ad26.COV2.S at low or high dose, single or two shots; about 5 received placebo; per-sample allocation not given. Specimens were obtained on day 63 following the first vaccine or placebo injection. The sequencing here drew on peripheral blood, taken in a trial of Ad26.COV2.S vaccine versus placebo. The source is a person between 18 and 65 years old who received the Ad26.COV2.S COVID-19 vaccine or a placebo.

There are a few counts of this clone. This chain links TRBV3-1 (or the pseudogene TRBV3-2) with TRBJ1-2; the D is unclear. Germline loops: CDR1 LGHDT, CDR2 YNNKEL (reference sequence). This CDR3 is 15 amino acids long. With 3 bases removed from V and 2 bases from J, the gap between germline ends came to 13 bases. The CDR3 DNA sequence: TGTGCCAGCAGCCACTACACGCCTGGGAACTATGGCTACACCTTC. Protein: CASSHYTPGNYGYTF.

The chain has TRBV3-1 (or the pseudogene TRBV3-2) and TRBJ1-1; 7 bases are shared with TRBD1. The CDR3 extends over 13 amino acids. Germline V gene sequence: CDR1 LGHDT, CDR2 YNNKEL (reference sequence). After removal of 7 bases from V and 4 bases from J, the junction contained 6 bases not matched to a gene. The CDR3 DNA follows: TGTGCCAGCACCCCGGACAGGAGCACTGAAGCTTTCTTT. It encodes CASTPDRSTEAFF.

The chain uses TRBV29-1 and TRBJ2-2; D possibly uses TRBD1 or TRBD2 (5 bases each). CDR1 and CDR2 from the germline V gene are SQVTM and ANQGSEA. The CDR3 is 12 amino acids. Trimming took off 7 bases at V and 5 bases at J, with 11 bases between the two ends. The CDR3 DNA sequence: TGCAGCGCGGGACCCCGAACCGGGGAGCTGTTTTTT. Translating it yields CSAGPRTGELFF.

V is TRBV27 and J is TRBJ2-7; 14 nucleotides line up with TRBD2. The CDR3 is 15 residues long. Per the germline V gene, CDR1 is MNHEY and CDR2 is SMNVEV (reference sequence). The junction had 5 bases not matched to a gene; V was cut back by 4 bases and J by 6 bases. The CDR3 nucleotides are TGTGCCAGCAGTTGGGGGACTAGCGGGAGTGGCGAGCAGTACTTC. Translation gives CASSWGTSGSGEQYF.